This entry lists 18 T cell receptor beta chains sequenced from one sample in a study of HIV-infected children after antiretroviral therapy interruption. The TCR library was built from RNA with a 3' RACE protocol and unique molecular identifiers. TCRdb reprocessed the 3' RACE reads with MiXCR, giving one entry per CDR3 protein. The sample holds 90,000 or so distinct CDR3 sequences; about 6.9% are singletons and the top ten take 0.9% to 1.3%. Indicated treatment: PENTA 11 planned treatment interruption arm or continuous ART arm. Specimen: CD45RA+ CD4+ T cells from PBMCs, pooled from several time points, collected from a donor given antiretroviral therapy, either interrupted or continuous. As to subset: naive CD4+ CD45RA+ CD45RO- T cells. These receptors were obtained from a pool of human donors with HIV.

The sample holds many counts of this clonotype. The CDR3 DNA sequence: TGTGCCGGGCGCCTGGGCATGAACACTGAAGCTTTCTTT. It encodes CAGRLGMNTEAFF. This chain joins TRBV6-6 and TRBJ1-1, with unresolved D. This CDR3 is 13 amino acids long. Germline CDR1 reads MNHNY; CDR2 reads SVGAGI (reference sequence). The germline V and J ends were trimmed by 11 bases and 0 bases, with 13 bases remaining between them.

V and J are TRBV5-1 and TRBJ2-7; TRBD1 is a possible D gene (6 bases). CDR1 and CDR2 (germline): SGHRS, YFSETQ. This CDR3 is built from 13 residues. V gave up 4 bases and J gave up 3 bases, with 11 bases separating them. The CDR3 DNA is TGCGCCAGCAGCCCTGGACAGTTCTACGAGCAGTACTTC. Protein sequence: CASSPGQFYEQYF.

This clonotype was recorded at least ten times. The chain has TRBV4-1 and TRBJ2-2; 8 bases are shared with TRBD2. There are 15 residues in the CDR3. With V trimmed by 1 base and J by 5 bases, 3 bases remained unmatched. The germline V gene has CDR1 MGHRA and CDR2 YSYEKL. The CDR3 loop reads CASSQAGGWTGELFF. CDR3 bases: TGCGCCAGCAGCCAAGCGGGGGGGTGGACCGGGGAGCTGTTTTTT.

This clonotype has at least ten counts. The rearrangement joins TRBV27 to TRBJ1-1; no definite D call. Germline CDR1 MNHEY, CDR2 SMNVEV (reference sequence). This CDR3 region has 13 residues. Trimming removed 0 bases at V and 6 bases at J, with 8 bases between. CDR3 sequence: CASSLSLVAEAFF. The CDR3 DNA sequence: TGTGCCAGCAGTTTATCCCTAGTGGCTGAAGCTTTCTTT.

The rearrangement uses TRBV20-1 and TRBJ1-1; 9 bases agree with TRBD1. Trimming cost V 1 base and J 2 bases; bases outside gene matches: 11. Per germline, CDR1 DFQATT and CDR2 SNEGSKA (reference sequence). The length of the CDR3 is 17 residues. This CDR3 reads CSARATGTGQGNTEAFF. As DNA, the CDR3 is TGCAGTGCTAGAGCCACCGGGACAGGGCAGGGAAACACTGAAGCTTTCTTT.

This clonotype was found a few times. The chain links TRBV11-2 to TRBJ2-1; 9 bases align to TRBD2. V shed 0 bases, J shed 5 bases, and the junction held 2 bases outside the gene matches. The CDR3 consists of 15 residues. CDR1 SGHAT and CDR2 FQNNGV come from the germline V gene. The CDR3 DNA follows: TGTGCCAGCAGCTTAGAGGGGACTAGCAACAATGAGCAGTTCTTC. This codes for CASSLEGTSNNEQFF. The full variable domain, completed using reference TRBV11-2 and TRBJ2-1, is EAGVAQSPRYKIIEKRQSVAFWCNPISGHATLYWYQQILGQGPKLLIQFQNNGVVDDSQLPKDRFSAERLKGVDSTLKIQPAKLEDSAVYLCASSLEGTSNNEQFFGPGTRLTVL.

Many counts were recorded for this clonotype. The V and J genes are TRBV28 and TRBJ1-2, with D possibly matching TRBD1 (5 bases). Germline CDR1 is MDHEN and CDR2 is SYDVKM. Trimming shortened V by 7 bases and J by 4 bases, and 13 bases separated the two germline ends. The CDR3 has 13 amino acids. CDR3: CASIGGRAYGYTF. DNA for the CDR3: TGTGCCAGCATTGGAGGCAGGGCCTATGGCTACACCTTC.

This clonotype was seen repeatedly, ten times or more. V and J are TRBV5-6 and TRBJ2-3; the D is unclear. The V gene's germline CDR1 is SGHDT and CDR2 YYEEEE. V was pared by 0 bases and J by 4 bases, with 15 bases between. The CDR3 covers 16 residues. Here the CDR3 reads CASSLGDRSSADTQYF. In nucleotides, the CDR3 is TGTGCCAGCAGCTTGGGGGATCGCTCTTCGGCAGATACGCAGTATTTT.

The rearrangement joins TRBV5-4 to TRBJ2-1; D call uncertain. The germline V gene has CDR1 SGHNT and CDR2 YYREEE (reference sequence). The CDR3 is 16 residues long. Trimming shortened V by 0 bases and J by 7 bases, and 17 bases separated the two germline ends. The CDR3 sequence is CASSLGSRVRRNEQFF. The CDR3 nucleotides read TGTGCCAGCAGCTTGGGGTCAAGGGTCCGCCGGAATGAGCAGTTCTTC.

This clonotype has ten or more counts. The V gene is TRBV9, the J gene TRBJ2-5; D is uncertain. V lost 4 bases and J lost 7, with 17 bases in between. CDR3 length: 14 residues. Per germline, CDR1 SGDLS and CDR2 YYNGEE. The CDR3 sequence: CASSPGWSMGTQYF. In DNA form, the CDR3 reads TGTGCCAGCAGCCCGGGTTGGTCCATGGGGACCCAGTACTTC.

This clonotype has a count of ten or more. The rearrangement links TRBV7-9 to TRBJ1-6; D remains unclear. The CDR3 sequence is 17 residues long. CDR1 and CDR2 from the germline V gene are SEHNR and FQNEAQ (reference sequence). V was clipped by 5 bases and J by 1 base, with 15 bases between them. CDR3: CASSPRPGGSYNSPLHF. CDR3 DNA: TGTGCCAGCAGCCCGCGACCCGGAGGGTCCTATAATTCACCCCTCCACTTT.

J is TRBJ2-2 and V is TRBV6-4, with D unresolved. The CDR3 spans 16 residues. Germline-derived CDR1 and CDR2 are MRHNA and SNTAGT. V was clipped by 5 bases and J by 7 bases, with 20 bases between them. This chain's CDR3 is CASSPQPPRKNGELFF. CDR3 nucleotides: TGTGCCAGCAGTCCCCAACCCCCTCGGAAGAACGGGGAGCTGTTTTTT.

This clonotype was observed at least ten times. V is TRBV21-1 and J is TRBJ2-7. TRBV21-1 is given as a pseudogene. The CDR3 covers 11 residues. The CDR3 sequence: CASSESYEQYF. In DNA form, the CDR3 reads TGTGCCAGCTCAGAATCCTACGAGCAGTACTTC.

This clonotype has ten or more counts. The chain recombines TRBV19 with TRBJ1-6, with D possibly matching TRBD1 (5 bases). V was cut by 8 bases and J by 5 bases, with 19 bases left in between. The CDR3 is made up of 16 amino acids. In germline, CDR1 is LNHDA, CDR2 SQIVND (reference sequence). CDR3 DNA: TGTGCCAGTCAAAACGCGGGGGTTGATGATAATTCACCCCTCCACTTT. Its protein is CASQNAGVDDNSPLHF.

This clonotype was counted at least ten times. The chain joins TRBV2 to TRBJ2-7; D not certain. This CDR3 contains 13 residues. Trimming cost V 10 bases and J 6 bases, with 19 bases left between them. Germline V gene data show CDR1 as SNHLY and CDR2 as FYNNEI. The CDR3 here is CATTRDPPGEQYF. The CDR3 DNA follows: TGTGCCACCACAAGAGACCCGCCAGGCGAGCAGTACTTC. The variable domain in full, with the rest retrieved from reference TRBV2 and TRBJ2-7, is EPEVTQTPSHQVTQMGQEVILRCVPISNHLYFYWYRQILGQKVEFLVSFYNNEISEKSEIFDDQFSVERPDGSNFTLKIRSTKLEDSAMYFCATTRDPPGEQYFGPGTRLTVT.

This clonotype came up many times. The V gene is TRBV5-1, the J gene TRBJ2-1; the D gene is possibly TRBD2 (6 bases). In germline, CDR1 is SGHRS, CDR2 YFSETQ. There are 15 residues in the CDR3. V lost 6 bases and J lost 4, with 17 bases in between. The CDR3 DNA sequence: TGCGCCAGCACCCATAATTGGCGGGAATACAATGAGCAGTTCTTC. It codes for CASTHNWREYNEQFF.

This clonotype was counted only a few times. The V call is TRBV23-1, the J call TRBJ2-4; a weak D match, TRBD1 (5 bases). TRBV23-1 is an open reading frame, and its role is uncertain. This CDR3 comprises 11 residues. Trimming left V 2 bases short and J 14 bases short, with 10 bases between. The CDR3 region has the DNA TGCGCCAGCAGTCAACAAGACAGCGAGTACTTC. This translates into CASSQQDSEYF.

This clonotype has just a few counts. J is TRBJ2-2 and V is TRBV23-1; D call uncertain. TRBV23-1 falls under the ORF class, with uncertain function. The CDR3 covers 13 residues. Between the trimmed V and J ends, which lost 5 bases and 4 bases, there was a span of 8 bases. CDR3 in DNA: TGCGCCAGCAGTGCCCCAAGCACCGGGGAGCTGTTTTTT. It is translated as CASSAPSTGELFF.